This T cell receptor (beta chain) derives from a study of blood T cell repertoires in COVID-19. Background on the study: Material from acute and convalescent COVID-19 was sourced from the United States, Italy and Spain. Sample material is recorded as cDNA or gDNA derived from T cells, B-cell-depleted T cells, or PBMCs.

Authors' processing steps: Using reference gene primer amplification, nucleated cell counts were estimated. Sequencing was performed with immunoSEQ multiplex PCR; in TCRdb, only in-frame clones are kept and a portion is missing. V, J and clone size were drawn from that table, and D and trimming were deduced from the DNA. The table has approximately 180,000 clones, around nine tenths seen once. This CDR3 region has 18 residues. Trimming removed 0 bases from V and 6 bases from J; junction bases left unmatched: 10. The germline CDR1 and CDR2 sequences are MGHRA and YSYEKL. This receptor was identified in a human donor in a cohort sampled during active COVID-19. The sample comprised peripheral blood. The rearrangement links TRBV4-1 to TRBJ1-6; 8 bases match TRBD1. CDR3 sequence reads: CASSQEVPGQVLNSPLHF. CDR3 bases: TGCGCCAGCAGCCAAGAAGTCCCGGGACAGGTTCTTAATTCACCCCTCCACTTT.